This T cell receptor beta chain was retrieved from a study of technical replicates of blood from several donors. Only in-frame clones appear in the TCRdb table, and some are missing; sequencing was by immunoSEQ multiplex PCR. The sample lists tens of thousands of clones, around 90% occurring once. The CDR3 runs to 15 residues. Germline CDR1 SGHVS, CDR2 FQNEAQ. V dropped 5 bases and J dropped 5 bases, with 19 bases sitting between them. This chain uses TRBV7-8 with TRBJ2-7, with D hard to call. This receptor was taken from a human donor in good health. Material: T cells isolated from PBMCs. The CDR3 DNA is TGTGCCAGCAGCCAACTATTGCAGAATACCCACGAGCAGTACTTC. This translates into CASSQLLQNTHEQYF. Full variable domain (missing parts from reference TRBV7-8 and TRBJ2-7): GAGVSQSPRYKVAKRGQDVALRCDPISGHVSLFWYQQALGQGPEFLTYFQNEAQLDKSGLPSDRFFAERPEGSVSTLKIQRTQQEDSAVYLCASSQLLQNTHEQYFGPGTRLTVT.